This T cell receptor beta chain was found in a study of cytomegalovirus exposure and HLA in healthy donors. Study-wide results and limits: Cytomegalovirus status, reportedly, was diagnosed with high specificity and sensitivity by the classifier.

Only in-frame clones appear in the TCRdb table, and some are missing; sequencing was by immunoSEQ multiplex PCR. This table has 250,000 to 350,000 clones, approximately 88% appearing once. This clone has only a few counts. Its antigen is undetermined. The V gene end was trimmed by 3 bases and the J gene end by 4 bases; junction bases not matched to a gene: 3. Germline CDR1 LNHDA, CDR2 SQIVND (reference sequence). This CDR3 is built from 13 residues. Sequenced sample: PBMCs. The receptor comes from a young man in good health and CMV-seronegative. The rearrangement links TRBV19 to TRBJ2-7; 7 nucleotides line up with TRBD2. The CDR3 loop is CASSMGRGYEQYF. CDR3 sequence (DNA): TGTGCCAGTAGTATGGGGAGGGGATACGAGCAGTACTTC.